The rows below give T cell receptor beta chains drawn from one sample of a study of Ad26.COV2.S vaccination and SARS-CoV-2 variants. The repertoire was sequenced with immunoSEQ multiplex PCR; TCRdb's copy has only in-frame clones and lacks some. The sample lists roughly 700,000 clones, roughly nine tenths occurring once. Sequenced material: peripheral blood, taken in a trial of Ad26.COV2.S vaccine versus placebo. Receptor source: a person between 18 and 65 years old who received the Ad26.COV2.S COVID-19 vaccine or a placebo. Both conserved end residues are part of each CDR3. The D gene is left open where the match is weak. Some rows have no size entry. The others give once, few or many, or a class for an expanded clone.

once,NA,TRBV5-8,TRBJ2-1,CASSLDGGGGPWNEQFF,TGTGCCAGCAGCTTGGACGGAGGGGGGGGGCCGTGGAATGAGCAGTTCTTC
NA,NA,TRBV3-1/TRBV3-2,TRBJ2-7,CASSLTRNEQYF,TGTGCCAGCAGCCTGACTAGGAACGAGCAGTACTTC
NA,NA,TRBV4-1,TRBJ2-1,CASSQALNEQFF,TGCGCCAGCAGCCAAGCCCTCAATGAGCAGTTCTTC
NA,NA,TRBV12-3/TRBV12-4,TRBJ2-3,CASISTDTQYF,TGTGCCAGCATCAGCACAGATACGCAGTATTTT
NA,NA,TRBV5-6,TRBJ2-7,CASSSGARNEQYF,TGTGCCAGCAGCTCAGGGGCTAGGAACGAGCAGTACTTC
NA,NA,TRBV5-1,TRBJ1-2,CASSAGAGNYGYTF,TGCGCCAGCAGCGCCGGGGCAGGCAACTATGGCTACACCTTC
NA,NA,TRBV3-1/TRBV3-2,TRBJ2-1,CASSQVTPESNEQFF,TGTGCCAGCAGCCAAGTTACGCCGGAAAGCAATGAGCAGTTCTTC
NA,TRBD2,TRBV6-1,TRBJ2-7,CASSDGGARRVLEYEQYF,TGTGCCAGCAGTGACGGGGGGGCGAGGAGGGTGCTTGAGTACGAGCAGTACTTC
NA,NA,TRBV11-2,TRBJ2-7,CASGATGFSYEQYF,TGTGCCAGCGGGGCCACTGGATTCTCCTACGAGCAGTACTTC
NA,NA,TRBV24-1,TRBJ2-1,CATSDGQPLDEQFF,TGTGCCACCAGTGATGGACAGCCGTTGGATGAGCAGTTCTTC
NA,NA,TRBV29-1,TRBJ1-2,CSVLTDTNYGYTF,TGCAGCGTTCTGACAGATACTAACTATGGCTACACCTTC
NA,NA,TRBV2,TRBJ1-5,CASSDGGRSRPNQPQHF,TGTGCCAGCAGTGATGGGGGCCGGAGTAGACCCAATCAGCCCCAGCATTTT
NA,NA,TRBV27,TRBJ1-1,CASSFAARSTEAFF,TGTGCCAGCAGTTTTGCTGCCCGTTCTACTGAAGCTTTCTTT
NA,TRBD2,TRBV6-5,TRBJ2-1,CASSRTSGGRNEQFF,TGTGCCAGCAGCAGGACTAGCGGGGGGAGAAATGAGCAGTTCTTC
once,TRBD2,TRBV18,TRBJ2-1,CASSPGASGRGDEQFF,TGTGCCAGCTCACCAGGCGCTAGCGGGAGGGGCGATGAGCAGTTCTTC
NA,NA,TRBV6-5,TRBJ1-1,CASSSTGKNTEAFF,TGTGCCAGCAGTTCTACAGGGAAGAACACTGAAGCTTTCTTT
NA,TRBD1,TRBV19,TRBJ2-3,CASSKRTGSTDTQYF,TGTGCCAGTAGTAAACGGACAGGGTCCACAGATACGCAGTATTTT
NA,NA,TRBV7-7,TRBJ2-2,CASSLGLSWNTGELFF,TGTGCCAGCAGCCTGGGCTTAAGTTGGAACACCGGGGAGCTGTTTTTT
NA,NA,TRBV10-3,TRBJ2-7,CAIRAGGGYEQYF,TGTGCCATCCGGGCCGGGGGCGGTTACGAGCAGTACTTC
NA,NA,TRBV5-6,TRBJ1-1,CASSFGTNTEAFF,TGTGCCAGCAGCTTCGGAACGAACACTGAAGCTTTCTTT
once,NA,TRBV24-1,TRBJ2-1,CATSDLQRTADNEQFF,TGTGCCACCAGTGATTTGCAAAGAACAGCCGACAATGAGCAGTTCTTC
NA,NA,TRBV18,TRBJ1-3,CASSQGTSGNTIYF,TGTGCCAGTTCCCAGGGTACCTCTGGAAACACCATATATTTT
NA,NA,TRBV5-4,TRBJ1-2,CASSLEEINYGYTF,TGTGCCAGCAGCTTGGAGGAAATTAACTATGGCTACACCTTC
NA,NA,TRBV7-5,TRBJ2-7,CARSLEGTVEQYF,TGTGCCAGAAGCTTAGAGGGGACAGTAGAGCAGTACTTC
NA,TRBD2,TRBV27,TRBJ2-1,CASSRRVLPPTSGRGNEQFF,TGTGCCAGCAGCCGCCGGGTTCTCCCCCCTACTAGCGGGAGGGGCAATGAGCAGTTCTTC
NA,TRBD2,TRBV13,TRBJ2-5,CASSLALAGQETQYF,TGTGCCAGCAGCTTAGCACTAGCGGGGCAAGAGACCCAGTACTTC
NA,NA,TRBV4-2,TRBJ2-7,CASSQDLTGPYEQYF,TGTGCCAGCAGCCAAGATCTCACGGGCCCCTACGAGCAGTACTTC
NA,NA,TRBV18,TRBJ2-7,CASSPPGSTEQYF,TGTGCCAGCTCACCACCGGGGTCCACCGAGCAGTACTTC
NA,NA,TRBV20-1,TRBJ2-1,CSARVPGGSYNEQFF,TGCAGTGCTCGTGTCCCCGGGGGCTCCTACAATGAGCAGTTCTTC
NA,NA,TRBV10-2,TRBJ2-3,CASGERLHTQYF,TGCGCCAGTGGGGAGAGGCTCCATACGCAGTATTTT
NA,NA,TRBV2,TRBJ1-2,CASRRIGYTF,TGTGCCAGCAGACGAATTGGCTACACCTTC
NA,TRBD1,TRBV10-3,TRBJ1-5,CAIGQVNQPQHF,TGTGCCATCGGACAGGTCAATCAGCCCCAGCATTTT
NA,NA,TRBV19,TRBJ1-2,CASSIWPEGYTF,TGTGCCAGTAGTATTTGGCCCGAGGGCTACACCTTC
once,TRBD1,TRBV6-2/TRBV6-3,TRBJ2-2,CASSSAGTGFAGELFF,TGTGCCAGCAGTTCCGCCGGGACAGGGTTTGCCGGGGAGCTGTTTTTT
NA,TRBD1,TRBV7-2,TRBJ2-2,CASSSPGQLNTGELFF,TGTGCCAGCAGCTCGCCGGGACAGCTGAACACCGGGGAGCTGTTTTTT
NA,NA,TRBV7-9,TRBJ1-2,CASSSQVSGGYTF,TGTGCCAGCAGCTCCCAAGTAAGCGGTGGCTACACCTTC
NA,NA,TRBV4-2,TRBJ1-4,CASSQDTRTNEKLFF,TGTGCCAGCAGCCAAGATACTCGAACTAATGAAAAACTGTTTTTT
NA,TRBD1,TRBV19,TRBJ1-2,CASTPTVDRGAGYTF,TGTGCCAGTACCCCGACCGTGGACAGGGGGGCTGGCTACACCTTC
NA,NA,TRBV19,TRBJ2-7,CASTRTTGGYEQYF,TGTGCCAGTACTAGGACGACAGGTGGCTACGAGCAGTACTTC
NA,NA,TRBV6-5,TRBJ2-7,CASSPGSTYEQYF,TGTGCCAGCAGCCCAGGTTCTACCTACGAGCAGTACTTC
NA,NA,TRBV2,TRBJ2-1,CASRENNEQFF,TGTGCCAGCAGGGAAAACAATGAGCAGTTCTTC
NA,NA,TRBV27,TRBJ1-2,CASSPSWAAGDTKLYGYTF,TGTGCCAGCAGTCCTTCATGGGCGGCAGGAGATACAAAACTCTATGGCTACACCTTC
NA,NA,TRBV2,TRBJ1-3,CASRGPGNTIYF,TGTGCCAGCAGGGGTCCTGGAAACACCATATATTTT
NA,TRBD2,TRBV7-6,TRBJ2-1,CASSRVTSGDPPYNEQFF,TGTGCCAGCAGCCGTGTTACTAGCGGGGATCCCCCTTACAATGAGCAGTTCTTC
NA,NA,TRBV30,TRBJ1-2,CAWGLGRGYTF,TGTGCCTGGGGCCTAGGGAGAGGCTACACCTTC
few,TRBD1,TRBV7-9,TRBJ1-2,CASSSTGTAYGYTF,TGTGCCAGCAGCTCAACCGGGACAGCGTATGGCTACACCTTC
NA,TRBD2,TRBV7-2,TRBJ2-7,CASSVLAGGSYEQYF,TGTGCCAGCAGCGTACTAGCGGGGGGCTCCTACGAGCAGTACTTC
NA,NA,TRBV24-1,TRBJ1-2,CATSDPGRTYGYTF,TGTGCCACCAGTGACCCAGGACGGACCTATGGCTACACCTTC
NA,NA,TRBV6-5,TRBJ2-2,CASSYSGQNTGELFF,TGTGCCAGCAGTTACTCTGGACAGAACACCGGGGAGCTGTTTTTT
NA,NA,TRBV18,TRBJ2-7,CASSPAGQGHEQYF,TGTGCCAGCTCACCGGCGGGTCAGGGCCACGAGCAGTACTTC
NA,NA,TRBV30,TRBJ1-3,CAWSVRWEGTIYF,TGTGCCTGGAGTGTTAGATGGGAGGGCACCATATATTTT
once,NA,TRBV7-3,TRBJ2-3,CASSLTGRFVGTDTQYF,TGTGCCAGCAGCTTAACGGGACGGTTTGTGGGCACAGATACGCAGTATTTT